This T cell receptor beta chain came from a study of OX40 agonist ivuxolimab in advanced cancers. CDR1 is MNHEY, CDR2 SMNVEV, per germline (reference sequence). The CDR3 has 13 amino acids. Trimming took off 9 bases at V and 0 bases at J, with 11 bases between the two ends. The study, taken as a whole, reports: Relative to CD4+ cells, CD8+ T cells on average had more expanded clones.

Turning to this clone: Its antigen is currently unknown.

TCRdb keeps only in-frame clones here, not all; method: immunoSEQ multiplex PCR. The top ten clones hold about 0.89% of a sample with some 78,000 clones, 86% of them seen once. This clonotype was sampled from an adult with an advanced solid tumor such as melanoma, head and neck, liver or kidney cancer. Material: CD4+ or CD8+ T cells sorted from blood, obtained in a trial of the OX40 agonist ivuxolimab. This chain uses TRBV27 with TRBJ1-1; the D gene is possibly TRBD1 (5 bases). CDR3 sequence: CARGEGMNTEAFF. In nucleotides, the CDR3 is TGTGCCAGAGGGGAGGGCATGAACACTGAAGCTTTCTTT.